This TCR beta chain was retrieved from a study of T-cell memory formation after mild COVID-19. TCRdb re-called the 5' RACE reads through MiXCR, storing one row per CDR3 protein. The sample records roughly 450,000 distinct CDR3 sequences, about 20% being singletons. The germline gives CDR1 MGHRA, CDR2 YSYEKL. The V gene lost 4 bases and the J gene lost 0 bases, with 9 bases spanning the gap. This CDR3 is built from 14 residues. This clonotype was seen ten or more times. The rearrangement joins TRBV4-1 to TRBJ1-1; no reliable D call. Sequencing was performed on PBMCs or a T cell subset sorted from them (not recorded which). The TCR sequence derives from a man aged 18 to 30 who had mild COVID-19 (a few samples of this study predate the infection). Cell type and time point are not known. The CDR3 DNA follows: TGCGCCAGCAGCCCGGGCCCAATGAACACTGAAGCTTTCTTT. Its translation: CASSPGPMNTEAFF.